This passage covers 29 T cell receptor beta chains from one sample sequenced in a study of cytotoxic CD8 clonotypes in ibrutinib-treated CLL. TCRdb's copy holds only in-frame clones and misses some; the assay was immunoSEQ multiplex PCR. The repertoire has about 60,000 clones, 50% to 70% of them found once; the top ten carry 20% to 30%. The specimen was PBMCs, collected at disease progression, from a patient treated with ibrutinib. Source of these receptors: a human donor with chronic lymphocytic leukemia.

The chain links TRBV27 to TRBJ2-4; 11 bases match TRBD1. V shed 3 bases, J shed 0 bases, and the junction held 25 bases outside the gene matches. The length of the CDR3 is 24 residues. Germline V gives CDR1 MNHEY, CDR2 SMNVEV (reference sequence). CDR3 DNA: TGTGCCAGCAGTTTTTGGGGGGACACCGGGACAGGGGGAATAAGGCGGCTAGCCAAAAACATTCAGTACTTC. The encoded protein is CASSFWGDTGTGGIRRLAKNIQYF.

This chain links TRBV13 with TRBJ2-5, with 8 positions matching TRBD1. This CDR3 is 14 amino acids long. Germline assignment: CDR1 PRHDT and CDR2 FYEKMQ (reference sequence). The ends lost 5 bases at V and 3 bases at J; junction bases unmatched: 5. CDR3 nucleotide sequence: TGTGCCAGCAGCCCGGGGACAGGAGAAGAGACCCAGTACTTC. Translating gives CASSPGTGEETQYF.

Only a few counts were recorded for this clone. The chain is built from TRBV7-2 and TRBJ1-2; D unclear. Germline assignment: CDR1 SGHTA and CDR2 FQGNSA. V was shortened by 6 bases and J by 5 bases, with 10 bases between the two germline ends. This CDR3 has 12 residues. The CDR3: CASRTTRYGYTF. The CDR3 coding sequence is TGTGCCAGCAGGACCACACGGTATGGCTACACCTTC.

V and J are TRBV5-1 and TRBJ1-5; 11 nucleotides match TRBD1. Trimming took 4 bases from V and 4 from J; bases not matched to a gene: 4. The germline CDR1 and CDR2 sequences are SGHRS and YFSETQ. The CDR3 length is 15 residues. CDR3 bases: TGCGCCAGCAGCGTCGGACAGGGGGCAAATCAGCCCCAGCATTTT. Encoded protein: CASSVGQGANQPQHF.

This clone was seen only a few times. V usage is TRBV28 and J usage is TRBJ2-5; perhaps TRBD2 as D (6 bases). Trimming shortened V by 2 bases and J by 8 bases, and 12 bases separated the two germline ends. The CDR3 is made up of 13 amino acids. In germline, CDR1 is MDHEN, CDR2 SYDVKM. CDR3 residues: CASSLPGVGTQYF. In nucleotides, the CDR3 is TGTGCCAGCAGTTTACCGGGGGTGGGTACCCAGTACTTC.

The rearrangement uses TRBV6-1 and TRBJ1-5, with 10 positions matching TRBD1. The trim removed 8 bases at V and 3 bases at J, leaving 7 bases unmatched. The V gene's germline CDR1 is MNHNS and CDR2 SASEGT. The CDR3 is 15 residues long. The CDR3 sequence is CASGPGTGANQPQHF. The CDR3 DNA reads TGTGCCAGCGGCCCCGGGACAGGGGCCAATCAGCCCCAGCATTTT.

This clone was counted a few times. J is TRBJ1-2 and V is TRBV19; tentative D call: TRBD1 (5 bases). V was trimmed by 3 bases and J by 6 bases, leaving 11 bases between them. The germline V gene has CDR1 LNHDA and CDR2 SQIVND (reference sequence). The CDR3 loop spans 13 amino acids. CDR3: CASSIGGLNGYTF. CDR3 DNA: TGTGCCAGTAGTATTGGGGGATTGAATGGCTACACCTTC.

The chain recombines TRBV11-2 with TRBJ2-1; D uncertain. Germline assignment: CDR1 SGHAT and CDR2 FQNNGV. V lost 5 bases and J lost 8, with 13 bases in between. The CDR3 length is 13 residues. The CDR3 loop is CASSQDRPHEQFF. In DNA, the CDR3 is TGTGCCAGCAGCCAGGATCGTCCCCATGAGCAGTTCTTC.

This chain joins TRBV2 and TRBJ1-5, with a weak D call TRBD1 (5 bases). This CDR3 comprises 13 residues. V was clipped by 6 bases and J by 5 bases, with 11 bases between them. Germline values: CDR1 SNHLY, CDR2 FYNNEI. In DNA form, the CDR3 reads TGTGCCAGCAGAGACGACAGTGATCAGCCCCAGCATTTT. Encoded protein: CASRDDSDQPQHF.

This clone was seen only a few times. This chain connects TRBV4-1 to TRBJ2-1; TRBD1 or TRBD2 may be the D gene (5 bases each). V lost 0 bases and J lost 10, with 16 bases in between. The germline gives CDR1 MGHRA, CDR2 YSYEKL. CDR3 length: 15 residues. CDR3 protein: CASSQDVGVGREQFF. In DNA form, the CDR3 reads TGCGCCAGCAGCCAAGATGTGGGGGTCGGGCGGGAGCAGTTCTTC.

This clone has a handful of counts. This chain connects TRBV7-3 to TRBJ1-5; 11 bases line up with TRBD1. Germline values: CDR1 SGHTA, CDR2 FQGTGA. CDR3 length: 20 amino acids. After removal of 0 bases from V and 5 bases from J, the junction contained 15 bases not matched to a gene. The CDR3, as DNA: TGTGCCAGCAGCTTAACGGCCCAACTAGCCGGGACAGGGGGGGATCAGCCCCAGCATTTT. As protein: CASSLTAQLAGTGGDQPQHF.

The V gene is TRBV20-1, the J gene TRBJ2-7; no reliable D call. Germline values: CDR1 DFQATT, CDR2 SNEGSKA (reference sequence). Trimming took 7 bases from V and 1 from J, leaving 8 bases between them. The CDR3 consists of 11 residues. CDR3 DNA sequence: TGCAGTGGGGTCAGTTCCTACGAGCAGTACTTC. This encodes CSGVSSYEQYF.

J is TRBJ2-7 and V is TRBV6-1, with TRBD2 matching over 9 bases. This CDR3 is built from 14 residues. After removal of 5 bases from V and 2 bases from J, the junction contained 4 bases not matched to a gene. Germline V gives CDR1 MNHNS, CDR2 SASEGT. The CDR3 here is CASSMTSGAYEQYF. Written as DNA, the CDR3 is TGTGCCAGCAGTATGACTAGCGGTGCCTACGAGCAGTACTTC.

The CDR3, as DNA: TGTGCCAGCTCTCCCCTAAACACTGAAGCTTTCTTT. It codes for CASSPLNTEAFF. This chain connects TRBV18 to TRBJ1-1; no firm D call. Germline V gene lookup returns CDR1 KGHSH and CDR2 LQKENI. The CDR3 consists of 12 residues. V dropped 6 bases and J dropped 2 bases, with 7 bases sitting between them.

CDR3 in amino acids: CASSPYTDTQYF. The CDR3 region has the DNA TGTGCCAGCAGCCCTTACACAGATACGCAGTATTTT. J is TRBJ2-3 and V is TRBV7-2; D uncertain. CDR1 and CDR2 (germline): SGHTA, FQGNSA. V shed 5 bases and J shed 2 bases, with 5 bases lying between them. The CDR3 runs 12 residues.

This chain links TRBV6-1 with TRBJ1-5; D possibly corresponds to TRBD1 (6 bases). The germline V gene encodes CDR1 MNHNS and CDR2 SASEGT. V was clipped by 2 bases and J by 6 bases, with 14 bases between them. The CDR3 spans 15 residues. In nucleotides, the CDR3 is TGTGCCAGCAGTGAACAGGGGAGTTGGAGTCAGCCCCAGCATTTT. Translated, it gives CASSEQGSWSQPQHF.

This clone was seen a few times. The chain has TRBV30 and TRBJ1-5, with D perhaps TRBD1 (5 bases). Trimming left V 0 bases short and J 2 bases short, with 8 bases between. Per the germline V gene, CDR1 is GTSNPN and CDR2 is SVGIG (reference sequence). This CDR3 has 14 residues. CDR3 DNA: TGTGCCTGGAGTGTATTAGGGGGCAATCAGCCCCAGCATTTT. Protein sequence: CAWSVLGGNQPQHF.

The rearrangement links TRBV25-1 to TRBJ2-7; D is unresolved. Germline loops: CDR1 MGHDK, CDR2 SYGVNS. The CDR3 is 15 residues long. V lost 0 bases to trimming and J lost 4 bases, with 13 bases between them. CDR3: CASSEYTALGYEQYF. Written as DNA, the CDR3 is TGTGCCAGCAGTGAATACACAGCCCTGGGGTACGAGCAGTACTTC.

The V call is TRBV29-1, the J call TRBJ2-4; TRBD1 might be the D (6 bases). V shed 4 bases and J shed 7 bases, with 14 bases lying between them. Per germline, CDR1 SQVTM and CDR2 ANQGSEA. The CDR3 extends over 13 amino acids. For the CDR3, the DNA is TGCAGCGTTGTAGGACAGTATTCCAACATTCAGTACTTC. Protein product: CSVVGQYSNIQYF.

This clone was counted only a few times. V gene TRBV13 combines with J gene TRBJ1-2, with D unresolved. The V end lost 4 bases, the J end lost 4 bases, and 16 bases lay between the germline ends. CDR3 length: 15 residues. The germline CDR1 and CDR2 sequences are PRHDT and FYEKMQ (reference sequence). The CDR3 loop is CASSSLTERSYGYTF. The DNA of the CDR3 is TGTGCCAGCAGCTCGCTCACCGAGAGGTCCTATGGCTACACCTTC.

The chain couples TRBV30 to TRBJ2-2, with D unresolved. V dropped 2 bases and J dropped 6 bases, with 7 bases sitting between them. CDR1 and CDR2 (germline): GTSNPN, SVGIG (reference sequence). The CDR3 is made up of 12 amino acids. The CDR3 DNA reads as TGTGCCTGGAGTACCGGCCCCGGGGAGCTGTTTTTT. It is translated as CAWSTGPGELFF. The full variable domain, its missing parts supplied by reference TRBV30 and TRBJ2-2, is SQTIHQWPATLVQPVGSPLSLECTVEGTSNPNLYWYRQAAGRGLQLLFYSVGIGQISSEVPQNLSASRPQDRQFILSSKKLLLSDSGFYLCAWSTGPGELFFGEGSRLTVL.

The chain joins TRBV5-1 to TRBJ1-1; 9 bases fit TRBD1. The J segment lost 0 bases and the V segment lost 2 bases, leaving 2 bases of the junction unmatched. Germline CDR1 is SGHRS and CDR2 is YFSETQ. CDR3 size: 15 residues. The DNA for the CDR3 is TGCGCCAGCAGCTTTACAGGGGGCATGAACACTGAAGCTTTCTTT. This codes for CASSFTGGMNTEAFF.

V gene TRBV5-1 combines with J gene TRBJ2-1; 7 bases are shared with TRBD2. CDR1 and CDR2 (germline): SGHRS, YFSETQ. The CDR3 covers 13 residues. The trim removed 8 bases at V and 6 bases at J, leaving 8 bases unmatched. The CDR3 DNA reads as TGCGCCAGTGCGGGGGACGGCTCCAATGAGCAGTTCTTC. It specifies CASAGDGSNEQFF.

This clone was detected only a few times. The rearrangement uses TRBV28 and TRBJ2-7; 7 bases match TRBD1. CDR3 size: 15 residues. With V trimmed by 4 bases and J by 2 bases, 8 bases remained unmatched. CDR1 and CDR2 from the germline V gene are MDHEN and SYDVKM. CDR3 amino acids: CASSWNPQGAYEQYF. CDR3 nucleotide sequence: TGTGCCAGCAGTTGGAACCCTCAGGGGGCCTACGAGCAGTACTTC.

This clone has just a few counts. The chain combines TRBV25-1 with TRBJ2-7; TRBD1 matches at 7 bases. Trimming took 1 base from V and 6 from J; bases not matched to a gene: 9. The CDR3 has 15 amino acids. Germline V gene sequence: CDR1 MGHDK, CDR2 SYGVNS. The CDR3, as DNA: TGTGCCAGCAGTGAATGGACAGGTAGTTCAGGCGAGCAGTACTTC. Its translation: CASSEWTGSSGEQYF.

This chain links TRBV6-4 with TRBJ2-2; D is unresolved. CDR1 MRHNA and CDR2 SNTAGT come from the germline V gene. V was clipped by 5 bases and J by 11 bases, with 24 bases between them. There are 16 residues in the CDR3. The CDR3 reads CASSLLGGTTPVELFF. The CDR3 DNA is TGTGCCAGCAGTCTTCTAGGCGGAACAACACCGGTTGAGCTGTTTTTT.

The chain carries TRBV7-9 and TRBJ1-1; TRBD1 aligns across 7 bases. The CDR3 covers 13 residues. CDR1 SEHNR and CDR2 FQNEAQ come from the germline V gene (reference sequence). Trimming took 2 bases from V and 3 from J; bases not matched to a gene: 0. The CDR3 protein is CASSLQGDTEAFF. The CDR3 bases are TGTGCCAGCAGCTTACAGGGGGACACTGAAGCTTTCTTT.

The CDR3 protein is CASSSGVGGAGQPQHF. The CDR3 nucleotides read TGTGCCAGCAGCTCGGGGGTCGGGGGCGCGGGTCAGCCCCAGCATTTT. The chain recombines TRBV5-8 with TRBJ1-5; maybe TRBD1 (6 bases). The V gene's germline CDR1 is SGHTS and CDR2 YDEGEE. CDR3 length: 16 residues. Trimming removed 3 bases from V and 6 bases from J, with 19 bases in between. The entire variable domain, with the rest obtained from reference TRBV5-8 and TRBJ1-5, is as follows: EAGVTQSPTHLIKTRGQQATLRCSPISGHTSVYWYQQALGLGLQFLLWYDEGEERNRGNFPPRFSGRQFPNYSSELNVNALELEDSALYLCASSSGVGGAGQPQHFGDGTRLSIL.

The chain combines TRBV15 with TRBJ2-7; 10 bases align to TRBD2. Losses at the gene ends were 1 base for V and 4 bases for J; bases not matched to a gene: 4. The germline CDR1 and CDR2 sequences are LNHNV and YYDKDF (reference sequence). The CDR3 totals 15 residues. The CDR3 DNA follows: TGTGCCACCAGCAGAGGTACTAGCGGGGTATACGAGCAGTACTTC. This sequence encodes CATSRGTSGVYEQYF.